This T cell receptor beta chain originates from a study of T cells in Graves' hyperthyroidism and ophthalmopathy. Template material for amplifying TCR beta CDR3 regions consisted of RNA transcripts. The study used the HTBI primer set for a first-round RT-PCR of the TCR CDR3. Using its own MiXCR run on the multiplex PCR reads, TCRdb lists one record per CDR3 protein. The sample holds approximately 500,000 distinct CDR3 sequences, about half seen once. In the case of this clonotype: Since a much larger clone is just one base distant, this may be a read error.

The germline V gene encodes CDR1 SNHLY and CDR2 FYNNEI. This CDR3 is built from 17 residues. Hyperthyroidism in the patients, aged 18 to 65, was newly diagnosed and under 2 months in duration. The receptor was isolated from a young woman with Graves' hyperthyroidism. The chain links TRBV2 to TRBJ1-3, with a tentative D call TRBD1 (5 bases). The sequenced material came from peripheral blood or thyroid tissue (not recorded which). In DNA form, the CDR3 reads TGTGCCAGCAGCGTAGAGCCCGTTCAGGGCTCTGGAGACACCATATATTTT. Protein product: CASSVEPVQGSGDTIYF.